These 13 T cell receptor beta chains share one sample of origin, sequenced in a study of blood T cell repertoires in COVID-19. Generated by immunoSEQ multiplex PCR, the TCRdb table keeps only in-frame clones and is missing some. The table has about 520,000 clones, 70% to 90% seen once. Material for sequencing was peripheral blood. These receptors originate from a human donor in a cohort sampled during active COVID-19.

V is TRBV6-4 and J is TRBJ2-1; possible D gene TRBD2, 5 bases. The CDR3 contains 16 residues. The germline V gene has CDR1 MRHNA and CDR2 SNTAGT. V gave up 6 bases and J gave up 0 bases, with 15 bases separating them. The CDR3 here is CASRAREGSSYNEQFF. The DNA for the CDR3 is TGTGCCAGCAGGGCCCGAGAGGGCAGCTCCTACAATGAGCAGTTCTTC.

The rearrangement links TRBV28 to TRBJ2-1; TRBD1 matches at 11 bases. Germline V gene sequence: CDR1 MDHEN, CDR2 SYDVKM. The CDR3 is 16 amino acids. The V and J ends lost 7 bases and 7 bases, in that order; junction bases with no gene match: 12. The DNA of the CDR3 is TGTGCCAGCAACCCCTCCGGGACAGGGGGTGGGAATGAGCAGTTCTTC. It specifies CASNPSGTGGGNEQFF.

CDR3 nucleotides: TGTGCCAGCAGCCTCTCTAGCGGGAGTTATTGGGAGCAGTACTTC. Its translation is CASSLSSGSYWEQYF. The rearrangement links TRBV7-3 to TRBJ2-7, with TRBD2 identical over 10 bases. The junction had 11 bases not matched to a gene; V was cut back by 5 bases and J by 7 bases. Germline values: CDR1 SGHTA, CDR2 FQGTGA. CDR3 size: 15 residues.

This sequence joins TRBV5-8 and TRBJ1-2; D gene unclear. Germline V gene sequence: CDR1 SGHTS, CDR2 YDEGEE. The CDR3 extends over 15 amino acids. V was clipped by 3 bases and J by 4 bases, with 16 bases between them. The CDR3 DNA reads TGTGCCAGCAGCTCGCTGGCGGGCGGCCGCTATGGCTACACCTTC. It is translated as CASSSLAGGRYGYTF.

The chain combines TRBV25-1 with TRBJ1-2; TRBD1 matches 10 bases. V lost 8 bases to trimming and J lost 8 bases; unmatched junction nucleotides: 8. This CDR3 region has 13 residues. Per germline, CDR1 MGHDK and CDR2 SYGVNS. The CDR3 DNA reads TGTGCCAGCCAAAGCGGGACAGGGGTAGGCTACACCTTC. Residues: CASQSGTGVGYTF.

V and J are TRBV5-4 and TRBJ2-1, with TRBD2 matching 10 bases. V shed 0 bases, J shed 6 bases, and the junction held 3 bases outside the gene matches. In germline, CDR1 is SGHNT, CDR2 YYREEE (reference sequence). The CDR3 has 15 amino acids. CDR3 nucleotide sequence: TGTGCCAGCAGCTTGGGAGCGGGAGGGCCCAATGAGCAGTTCTTC. Its protein is CASSLGAGGPNEQFF.

The chain is built from TRBV6-6 and TRBJ1-1, with D tentatively TRBD1 (6 bases). Per germline, CDR1 MNHNY and CDR2 SVGAGI (reference sequence). The CDR3 has 16 residues. Deletions cut 6 bases from V and 10 bases from J, with 27 bases between. This CDR3 reads CASSPQGRGSSLGAFF. CDR3 in DNA: TGTGCCAGCAGCCCCCAGGGGAGGGGGTCGTCGTTAGGAGCTTTCTTT.

The chain links TRBV14 to TRBJ2-6, with TRBD1 matching over 7 bases. Germline V gene sequence: CDR1 SGHDN, CDR2 FVKESK. Trimming removed 0 bases from V and 0 bases from J; junction bases left unmatched: 5. The CDR3 consists of 18 residues. The DNA for the CDR3 is TGTGCCAGCAGCCAAGAAAGGGACAGATTCTCTGGGGCCAACGTCCTGACTTTC. Its translation is CASSQERDRFSGANVLTF. Full variable domain (remainder filled in from reference TRBV14 and TRBJ2-6): EAGVTQFPSHSVIEKGQTVTLRCDPISGHDNLYWYRRVMGKEIKFLLHFVKESKQDESGMPNNRFLAERTGGTYSTLKVQPAELEDSGVYFCASSQERDRFSGANVLTFGAGSRLTVL.

This clone showed up just once. CDR3 sequence: CASSPLQVRYGYTF. In nucleotides, the CDR3 is TGTGCCAGCAGCCCCTTACAGGTTCGCTATGGCTACACCTTC. The chain uses TRBV6-5 and TRBJ1-2, with D tentatively TRBD1 (5 bases). This CDR3 has 14 residues. V was trimmed by 6 bases and J by 4 bases, leaving 15 bases between them. Germline V gives CDR1 MNHEY, CDR2 SVGAGI.

The chain combines TRBV19 with TRBJ2-1, with TRBD2 identical over 10 bases. Germline loops: CDR1 LNHDA, CDR2 SQIVND (reference sequence). The CDR3 is 16 residues long. The ends lost 5 bases at V and 7 bases at J; junction bases unmatched: 11. The CDR3 sequence is CASSSASGSNYNEQFF. DNA for the CDR3: TGTGCCAGTAGTTCGGCTAGCGGGAGTAATTATAATGAGCAGTTCTTC.

This rearrangement joins TRBV7-2 to TRBJ2-5; possibly TRBD2 for D (5 bases). V was cut by 5 bases and J by 2 bases, with 9 bases left in between. This CDR3 comprises 13 residues. Germline CDR1 reads SGHTA; CDR2 reads FQGNSA. CDR3 loop: CASSTRGQETQYF. The CDR3, as DNA: TGTGCCAGCAGCACTCGGGGTCAAGAGACCCAGTACTTC.

The J gene is TRBJ1-4, the V gene TRBV28, with a tentative D call TRBD1 (6 bases). Germline loops: CDR1 MDHEN, CDR2 SYDVKM. Trimming pared 6 bases from V and 8 bases from J, leaving 19 bases between. This CDR3 region has 15 residues. The CDR3 region has the DNA TGTGCCAGCAGCCCTACAGGGCCGCCGGACGAAAAACTGTTTTTT. This codes for CASSPTGPPDEKLFF.

J is TRBJ1-1 and V is TRBV5-4; D is possibly TRBD1 (5 bases). Trimming cost V 4 bases and J 5 bases, with 15 bases left between them. Germline lookup yields CDR1 SGHNT and CDR2 YYREEE (reference sequence). The CDR3 is made up of 14 amino acids. The CDR3 loop is CASSQGPGGTEAFF. CDR3 DNA sequence: TGTGCCAGCAGCCAGGGCCCGGGAGGTACTGAAGCTTTCTTT.